A few counts support the clone carrying this T cell receptor (beta chain). Some clones are missing from TCRdb's copy, which holds only in-frame ones; the method was immunoSEQ multiplex PCR. The sample lists about 40,000 clones; 90% were seen once. The sample is drawn from a study of T cell changes during pregnancy in multiple sclerosis. V lost 3 bases, J lost 3 bases, and 12 bases lay in between. CDR3 length: 14 residues. Germline V CDR1 and CDR2: SGHRS, YFSETQ. The sample in question was CD4+ T cells from peripheral blood mononuclear cells, obtained in the third trimester of pregnancy. This clonotype was obtained from a female donor with multiple sclerosis, enrolled in a pregnancy study. The chain employs TRBV5-1 and TRBJ2-5; D gene uncertain. Here the CDR3 DNA reads TGCGCCAGCAGCTCTATACCCGACAAAGAGACCCAGTACTTC. Translated: CASSSIPDKETQYF.